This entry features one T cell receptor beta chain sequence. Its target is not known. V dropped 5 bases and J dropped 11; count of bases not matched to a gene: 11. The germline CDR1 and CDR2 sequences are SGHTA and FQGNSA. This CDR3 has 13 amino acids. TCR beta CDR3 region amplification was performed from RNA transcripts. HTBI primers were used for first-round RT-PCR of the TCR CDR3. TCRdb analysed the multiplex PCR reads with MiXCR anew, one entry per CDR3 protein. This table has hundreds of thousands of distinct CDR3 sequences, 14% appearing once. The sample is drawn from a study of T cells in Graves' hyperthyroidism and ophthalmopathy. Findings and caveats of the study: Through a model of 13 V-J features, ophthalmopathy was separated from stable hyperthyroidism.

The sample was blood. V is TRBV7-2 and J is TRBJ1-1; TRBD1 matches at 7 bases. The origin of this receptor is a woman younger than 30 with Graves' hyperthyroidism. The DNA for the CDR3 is TGTGCCAGCAGCGAGCAGGGGGGGTCAAATGCTTTCTTT. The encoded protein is CASSEQGGSNAFF. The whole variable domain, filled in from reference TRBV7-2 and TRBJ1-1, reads GAGVSQSPSNKVTEKGKDVELRCDPISGHTALYWYRQSLGQGLEFLIYFQGNSAPDKSGLPSDRFSAERTGGSVSTLTIQRTQQEDSAVYLCASSEQGGSNAFFGQGTRLTVV.